The entry below gives a single T cell receptor (beta chain) sequence along with its context. The source of the sample is a study of technical replicates of blood from several donors. Assay: immunoSEQ multiplex PCR; the TCRdb copy retains only in-frame clones and omits some. The data hold approximately 73,000 clones, with about 92% observed a single time. CDR3 length: 15 residues. Germline loops: CDR1 SNHLY, CDR2 FYNNEI. V was shortened by 6 bases and J by 5 bases, with 19 bases between the two germline ends. The sequenced sample was T cells isolated from PBMCs. The chain has TRBV2 and TRBJ1-2, with D tentatively TRBD1 (6 bases). This clonotype was sampled from a human donor in good health. The CDR3 DNA sequence: TGTGCCAGCAGGCACCAGGGGCAGGTCTATTATGGCTACACCTTC. Encoded protein: CASRHQGQVYYGYTF.